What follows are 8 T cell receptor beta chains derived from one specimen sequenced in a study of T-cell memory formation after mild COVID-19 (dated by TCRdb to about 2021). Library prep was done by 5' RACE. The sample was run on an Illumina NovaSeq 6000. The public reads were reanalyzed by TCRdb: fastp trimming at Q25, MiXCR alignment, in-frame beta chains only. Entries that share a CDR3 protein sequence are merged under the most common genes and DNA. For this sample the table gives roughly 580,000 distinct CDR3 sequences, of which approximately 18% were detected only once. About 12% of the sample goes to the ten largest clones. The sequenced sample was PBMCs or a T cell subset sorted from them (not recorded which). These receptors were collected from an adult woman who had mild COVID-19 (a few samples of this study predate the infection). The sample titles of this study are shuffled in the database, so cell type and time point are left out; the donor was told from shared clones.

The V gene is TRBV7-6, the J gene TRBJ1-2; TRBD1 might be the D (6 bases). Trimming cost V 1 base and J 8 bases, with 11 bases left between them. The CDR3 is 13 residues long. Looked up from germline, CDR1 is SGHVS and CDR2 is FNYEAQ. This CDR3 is CASSLEQGSGYTF. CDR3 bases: TGTGCCAGCAGCTTAGAGCAGGGGAGCGGCTACACCTTC.

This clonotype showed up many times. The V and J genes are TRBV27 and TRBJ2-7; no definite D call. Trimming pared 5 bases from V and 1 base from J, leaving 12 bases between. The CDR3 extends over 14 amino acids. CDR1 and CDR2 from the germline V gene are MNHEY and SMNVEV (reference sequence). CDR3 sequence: CASSPTRVSYEQYF. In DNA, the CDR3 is TGTGCCAGCAGTCCAACAAGAGTGTCCTACGAGCAGTACTTC.

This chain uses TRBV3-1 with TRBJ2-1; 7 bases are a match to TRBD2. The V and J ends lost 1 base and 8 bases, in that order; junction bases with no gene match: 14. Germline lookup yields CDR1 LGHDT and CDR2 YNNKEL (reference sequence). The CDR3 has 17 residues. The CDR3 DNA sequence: TGTGCCAGCAGCCAAGGGGGGGGGACTACCCTAGGCGATGAGCAGTTCTTC. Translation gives CASSQGGGTTLGDEQFF.

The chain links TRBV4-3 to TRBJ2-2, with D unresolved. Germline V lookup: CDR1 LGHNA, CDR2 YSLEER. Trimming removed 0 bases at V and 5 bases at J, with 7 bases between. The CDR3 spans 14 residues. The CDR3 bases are TGCGCCAGCAGCCAAGAAGGCATTACCGGGGAGCTGTTTTTT. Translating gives CASSQEGITGELFF.

The CDR3 protein is CASSLVKGGPYEQYF. CDR3 DNA: TGTGCCAGCAGCTTAGTGAAAGGGGGCCCCTACGAGCAGTACTTC. This sequence joins TRBV7-9 and TRBJ2-7; 7 bases match TRBD1. CDR3 length: 15 amino acids. CDR1 and CDR2 (germline): SEHNR, FQNEAQ (reference sequence). Germline trimming cut 1 base from V and 2 bases from J; bases unmatched to any gene: 5.

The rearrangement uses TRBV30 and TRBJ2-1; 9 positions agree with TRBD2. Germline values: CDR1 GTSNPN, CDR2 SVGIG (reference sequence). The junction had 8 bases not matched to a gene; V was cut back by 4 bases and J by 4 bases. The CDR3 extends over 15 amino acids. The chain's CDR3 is CAWTRAGGYYNEQFF. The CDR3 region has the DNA TGTGCCTGGACCCGAGCGGGGGGATATTACAATGAGCAGTTCTTC.

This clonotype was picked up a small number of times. The CDR3 DNA reads as TGTGCCAGCAGCTTAGATGAGGGCTCCTACAATGAGCAGTTCTTC. This codes for CASSLDEGSYNEQFF. The V call is TRBV11-3, the J call TRBJ2-1; possibly TRBD2 for D (5 bases). The germline V and J ends were trimmed by 0 bases and 0 bases, with 6 bases remaining between them. Germline-derived CDR1 and CDR2 are SGHNT and YENEEA. The CDR3 is made up of 15 amino acids.

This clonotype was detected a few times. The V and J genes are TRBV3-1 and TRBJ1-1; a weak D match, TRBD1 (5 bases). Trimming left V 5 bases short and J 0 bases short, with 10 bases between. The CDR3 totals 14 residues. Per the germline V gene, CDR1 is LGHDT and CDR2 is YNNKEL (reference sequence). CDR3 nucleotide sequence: TGTGCCAGCAGCTCGACAGATATGAACACTGAAGCTTTCTTT. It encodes CASSSTDMNTEAFF.